These 20 T cell receptor beta chains were sequenced from one sample in a study of T cells in Graves' hyperthyroidism and ophthalmopathy. Authors of the study amplified TCR beta CDR3 regions from RNA transcripts. Using the HTBI primer set, a first-round RT-PCR was run on the TCR CDR3. MiXCR, run by TCRdb on the multiplex PCR reads, gives a single entry per CDR3 protein. The sample comprises hundreds of thousands of distinct CDR3 sequences, 14% of which are singletons, and 14% rests with the top ten. Material for sequencing was blood. These receptors all stem from a woman between 35 and 50 years old with Graves' hyperthyroidism.

The V and J genes are TRBV3-1 and TRBJ1-2; D is perhaps TRBD1 (5 bases). V was shortened by 1 base and J by 2 bases, with 14 bases between the two germline ends. This CDR3 is built from 16 residues. Germline assignment: CDR1 LGHDT and CDR2 YNNKEL (reference sequence). The CDR3 nucleotides are TGTGCCAGCAGCCAAGGGGACCGGGCTAGGAACTATGGCTACACCTTC. This sequence encodes CASSQGDRARNYGYTF.

This clonotype was observed a few times. The chain is built from TRBV7-6 and TRBJ1-6; D ambiguous. V was cut by 1 base and J by 0 bases, with 4 bases left in between. CDR1 and CDR2 (germline): SGHVS, FNYEAQ. The CDR3 has 15 residues. The CDR3 sequence: CASSLESSYNSPLHF. In nucleotides, the CDR3 is TGTGCCAGCAGCTTAGAGAGCTCCTATAATTCACCCCTCCACTTT. Full variable domain (rest looked up from reference TRBV7-6 and TRBJ1-6): GAGVSQSPRYKVTKRGQDVALRCDPISGHVSLYWYRQALGQGPEFLTYFNYEAQQDKSGLPNDRFSAERPEGSISTLTIQRTEQRDSAMYRCASSLESSYNSPLHFGNGTRLTVT.

On this clonotype: Possible read error: a much larger clone is one base away. It is likely a read error, because the conserved phenylalanine at the end of the CDR3 is missing. The rearrangement joins TRBV7-2 to TRBJ2-3; TRBD2 aligns across 12 bases. CDR3 size: 19 residues. Germline V gives CDR1 SGHTA, CDR2 FQGNSA. V lost 0 bases and J lost 2; bases outside the gene matches: 9. In nucleotides, the CDR3 is TGTGCCAGCAGCTTAGCGCTTAGGGGACTAGCGGGTTCCACAGATACGCAGTATCTT. Translating it yields CASSLALRGLAGSTDTQYL.

The chain combines TRBV20-1 with TRBJ2-1; TRBD2 aligns across 9 bases. The CDR3 is 18 amino acids. Germline V CDR1 and CDR2: DFQATT, SNEGSKA (reference sequence). Trimming cost V 1 base and J 2 bases; bases outside gene matches: 12. CDR3 DNA: TGCAGTGCTAGAGCCAGGACTAGCGCATGGACTACCTACAATGAGCAGTTCTTC. The encoded protein is CSARARTSAWTTYNEQFF.

This clonotype has a count of ten or more. V gene TRBV30 combines with J gene TRBJ1-2; 11 bases line up with TRBD1. Trimming took 5 bases from V and 5 from J; bases not matched to a gene: 7. This CDR3 spans 14 amino acids. CDR1 is GTSNPN and CDR2 is SVGIG in the germline V gene (reference sequence). The CDR3 reads CAWAGTGGYYGYTF. As DNA, the CDR3 is TGTGCCTGGGCCGGGACAGGGGGGTATTATGGCTACACCTTC.

This clonotype was counted many times. The V call is TRBV20-1, the J call TRBJ2-1; 9 bases are a match to TRBD2. CDR3 length: 16 residues. Per germline, CDR1 DFQATT and CDR2 SNEGSKA (reference sequence). V shed 2 bases and J 0 bases; nucleotides not matched to a gene: 5. The CDR3 DNA reads TGCAGTGCTAGATCGTTAGCGGGAGTCTCCTACAATGAGCAGTTCTTC. Translating gives CSARSLAGVSYNEQFF.

This chain uses TRBV6-1 with TRBJ1-4, with 7 bases matching TRBD1. Germline V lookup: CDR1 MNHNS, CDR2 SASEGT. After removal of 5 bases from V and 4 bases from J, the junction contained 4 bases not matched to a gene. There are 14 residues in the CDR3. CDR3 sequence reads: CASSKGQFNEKLFF. In nucleotides, the CDR3 is TGTGCCAGCAGTAAGGGACAGTTTAATGAAAAACTGTTTTTT.

The rearrangement uses TRBV6-1 and TRBJ2-2; D ambiguous. Germline loops: CDR1 MNHNS, CDR2 SASEGT. CDR3 length: 13 amino acids. V was pared by 7 bases and J by 0 bases, with 6 bases between. The CDR3, as DNA: TGTGCCAGCAACTACGCGAACACCGGGGAGCTGTTTTTT. Protein sequence: CASNYANTGELFF.

The rearrangement joins TRBV19 to TRBJ2-1, with 14 bases that match TRBD2. The V gene's germline CDR1 is LNHDA and CDR2 SQIVND (reference sequence). The V gene end was trimmed by 5 bases and the J gene end by 8 bases; junction bases not matched to a gene: 11. The CDR3 is 17 amino acids. DNA for the CDR3: TGTGCCAGTAGTCCTCGACAGGGACTAGCGGGAGAACATGAGCAGTTCTTC. Its protein is CASSPRQGLAGEHEQFF.

CDR3 region: CDSEDFRYEQFF. In nucleotides, the CDR3 is TGTGACAGTGAGGACTTCCGCTATGAGCAGTTCTTC. The genes are TRBV2 and TRBJ2-1; tentative D call: TRBD2 (5 bases). Germline V gives CDR1 SNHLY, CDR2 FYNNEI. This CDR3 comprises 12 residues.

The chain is built from TRBV19 and TRBJ2-1, with TRBD2 identical over 10 bases. V gave up 5 bases and J gave up 5 bases; unmatched junction bases: 9. The CDR3 is 16 residues long. Germline CDR1 and CDR2: LNHDA and SQIVND (reference sequence). The CDR3 nucleotides read TGTGCCAGTAGTCACCTAGCGGGAGCAATCCACAATGAGCAGTTCTTC. This sequence encodes CASSHLAGAIHNEQFF.

This clonotype came up a few times. This chain uses TRBV5-1 with TRBJ2-7; TRBD2 matches 7 bases. The trim removed 1 base at V and 6 bases at J, leaving 10 bases unmatched. Germline CDR1 is SGHRS and CDR2 is YFSETQ. The CDR3 covers 15 residues. The CDR3 DNA reads TGCGCCAGCAGCTTGTTTCGGGAGGCCCCGCGCGAGCAGTACTTC. It encodes CASSLFREAPREQYF.

The sample holds many counts of this clonotype. The V and J genes are TRBV5-1 and TRBJ2-7; D possibly matches TRBD1 or TRBD2 (5 bases each). Germline CDR1 SGHRS, CDR2 YFSETQ. This CDR3 comprises 16 residues. The V and J ends lost 4 bases and 0 bases respectively, with 17 bases between them. The CDR3 here is CASSLGPEVASYEQYF. CDR3 bases: TGCGCCAGCAGCCTGGGACCAGAGGTAGCCTCCTACGAGCAGTACTTC.

V and J are TRBV10-3 and TRBJ1-3; 7 nucleotides agree with TRBD1. V lost 5 bases, J lost 0 bases, and 4 bases stayed unmatched. CDR1 is ENHRY, CDR2 SYGVKD, per germline. The CDR3 is made up of 15 amino acids. The CDR3 DNA is TGTGCCATCAGTAAGGGACAGAACTCTGGAAACACCATATATTTT. As protein: CAISKGQNSGNTIYF.

Points on this clonotype: A much larger clone lies a single base off, so this may be a read error. The rearrangement joins TRBV3-1 to TRBJ2-7, with TRBD2 identical over 9 bases. Per the germline V gene, CDR1 is LGHDT and CDR2 is YNNKEL (reference sequence). Trimming cost V 1 base and J 7 bases; bases outside gene matches: 5. This CDR3 comprises 14 residues. CDR3 protein: CASSQGLAGNEQYF. The CDR3 DNA reads as TGTGCCAGCAGCCAAGGGCTAGCGGGAAATGAGCAGTACTTC.

V usage is TRBV12-3 or TRBV12-4 and J usage is TRBJ1-5; 7 nucleotides line up with TRBD1. V lost 0 bases and J lost 2; bases outside the gene matches: 4. The CDR3 loop spans 16 amino acids. CDR3 protein: CASSLALQGRNQPQHF. The CDR3 DNA sequence: TGTGCCAGCAGTTTAGCACTACAGGGGCGCAATCAGCCCCAGCATTTT.

This clonotype was seen repeatedly, ten times or more. This chain connects TRBV28 to TRBJ2-7, with 7 bases aligning to TRBD1. CDR3 length: 15 residues. Losses at the gene ends were 5 bases for V and 1 base for J; bases not matched to a gene: 8. Per the germline V gene, CDR1 is MDHEN and CDR2 is SYDVKM. The CDR3 here is CASSPDMGQSYEQYF. For the CDR3, the DNA is TGTGCCAGCAGTCCCGATATGGGACAGTCCTACGAGCAGTACTTC.

In this sample, this clonotype turned up a few times. The rearrangement links TRBV10-1 to TRBJ2-7; TRBD2 agrees at 7 bases. Germline V CDR1 and CDR2: WNHNN, SYGVQD (reference sequence). Trimming took 3 bases from V and 4 from J; bases not matched to a gene: 9. The CDR3 sequence is 15 residues long. The CDR3 DNA reads TGCGCCAGCAGTGATCTTAGAGCGGGAATGTACGAGCAGTACTTC. This sequence encodes CASSDLRAGMYEQYF.

This clonotype was counted at least ten times. This chain connects TRBV10-2 to TRBJ2-7; 8 bases agree with TRBD2. The CDR3 length is 15 residues. V shed 5 bases and J 1 base; nucleotides not matched to a gene: 7. The germline gives CDR1 WSHSY, CDR2 SAAADI. CDR3 in DNA: TGCGCCAGCAGTCCCGACAGCGGGAGTTCCTACGAGCAGTACTTC. It yields the protein CASSPDSGSSYEQYF.

In this sample, this clonotype turned up many times. The chain carries TRBV27 and TRBJ2-7, with TRBD2 matching over 11 bases. This CDR3 has 16 residues. Germline loops: CDR1 MNHEY, CDR2 SMNVEV (reference sequence). V dropped 4 bases and J dropped 6; count of bases not matched to a gene: 11. DNA of the CDR3: TGTGCCAGCAGTTCCCTCCAACTAGCGGGAGCTGGCGAGCAGTACTTC. Translation gives CASSSLQLAGAGEQYF.